The 30 T cell receptor beta chains below were found in one sample sequenced in a study of vaccination and CD4 T cells after COVID-19. Time point defined: late sampling 161 to 241 days after vaccination in three convalescent patients. Specified treatment: roughly 11-day PBMC culture with coronavirus spike peptide pools or control peptides (ViraFEST assay). Which antigens these TCRs recognize remains unknown. The Oncomine TCR Beta short-read assay sequenced DNA from cultured CD4+ T cells. MiXCR, run by TCRdb on the PCR reads, gives a single entry per CDR3 protein. In the table there are around 26,000 distinct CDR3 sequences, less than 45% of which are singletons. The source material was CD4+ T cells from blood, cultured in vitro, sampled about 7 months after SARS-CoV-2 vaccination. Receptors originate from a human donor who had recovered from COVID-19.

This chain connects TRBV4-1 to TRBJ2-1; maybe TRBD2 (5 bases). V gave up 1 base and J gave up 1 base, with 8 bases separating them. Germline loops: CDR1 MGHRA, CDR2 YSYEKL. The CDR3 consists of 15 residues. The CDR3: CASSQVRTSYNEQFF. The CDR3 DNA is TGCGCCAGCAGCCAAGTGAGGACTTCCTACAATGAGCAGTTCTTC.

This clonotype was seen only a few times. The chain employs TRBV6-1 and TRBJ1-5, with D perhaps TRBD1 (5 bases). Germline assignment: CDR1 MNHNS and CDR2 SASEGT. The CDR3 is 16 residues long. V lost 6 bases, J lost 3 bases, and 18 bases lay in between. DNA of the CDR3: TGTGCCAGCAGCACCACGGGGGATGAAAACAATCAGCCCCAGCATTTT. It encodes CASSTTGDENNQPQHF.

This chain joins TRBV7-9 and TRBJ1-6, with D maybe TRBD1 (6 bases). Trimming cost V 1 base and J 14 bases, with 12 bases left between them. Germline loops: CDR1 SEHNR, CDR2 FQNEAQ (reference sequence). The CDR3 consists of 13 residues. CDR3 sequence reads: CASSLGTVVTLHF. The CDR3 nucleotides are TGTGCCAGCAGCTTAGGGACAGTCGTAACCCTCCACTTT.

The chain is built from TRBV19 and TRBJ1-5; possibly TRBD1 for D (5 bases). Between the trimmed V and J ends, which lost 1 base and 6 bases, there was a span of 10 bases. The V gene's germline CDR1 is LNHDA and CDR2 SQIVND (reference sequence). This CDR3 comprises 14 residues. The CDR3 nucleotides read TGTGCCAGTAGTATAGGGATAGGGACTCAGCCCCAGCATTTT. Translation: CASSIGIGTQPQHF. The full variable domain, with the rest looked up from reference TRBV19 and TRBJ1-5, is DGGITQSPKYLFRKEGQNVTLSCEQNLNHDAMYWYRQDPGQGLRLIYYSQIVNDFQKGDIAEGYSVSREKKESFPLTVTSAQKNPTAFYLCASSIGIGTQPQHFGDGTRLSIL.

This clonotype was seen a few times. Mismatch with germline at one junction end may stem from a read error. The chain joins TRBV7-8 to TRBJ2-1; 11 bases align to TRBD2. In germline, CDR1 is SGHVS, CDR2 FQNEAQ. CDR3 length: 14 amino acids. In DNA, the CDR3 is TGTGCCAGCAGCTCGCAGAACCTAGCGGGAGGTTGGGTCTTC. It encodes CASSSQNLAGGWVF. Supplemented by reference TRBV7-8 and TRBJ2-1, the full variable domain reads GAGVSQSPRYKVAKRGQDVALRCDPISGHVSLFWYQQALGQGPEFLTYFQNEAQLDKSGLPSDRFFAERPEGSVSTLKIQRTQQEDSAVYLCASSSQNLAGGWVFGPGTRLTVL.

CDR3 loop: CASNWGDNYGYTF. CDR3 in DNA: TGTGCCAGCAACTGGGGCGATAACTATGGCTACACCTTC. This chain connects TRBV28 to TRBJ1-2; D may be TRBD1 (5 bases). Looked up from germline, CDR1 is MDHEN and CDR2 is SYDVKM. The CDR3 sequence is 13 residues long. V was cut by 7 bases and J by 1 base, with 10 bases left in between.

The CDR3 sequence is CASSYPVGLGQPQHF. The CDR3 coding sequence is TGTGCCAGCAGTTACCCGGTTGGGTTAGGTCAGCCCCAGCATTTT. The V call is TRBV6-5, the J call TRBJ1-5; no reliable D call. In germline, CDR1 is MNHEY, CDR2 SVGAGI. Trimming pared 2 bases from V and 6 bases from J, leaving 14 bases between. CDR3 size: 15 residues.

The genes are TRBV28 and TRBJ2-7; 11 positions agree with TRBD2. Trimming took 10 bases from V and 2 from J; bases not matched to a gene: 19. The germline gives CDR1 MDHEN, CDR2 SYDVKM. CDR3 length: 18 residues. The CDR3 is CANPWGLAESSPTYEQYF. CDR3 nucleotides: TGTGCCAACCCCTGGGGACTAGCGGAGTCAAGTCCCACCTACGAGCAGTACTTC. Using reference TRBV28 and TRBJ2-7 for the parts outside the CDR3, the full variable domain is DVKVTQSSRYLVKRTGEKVFLECVQDMDHENMFWYRQDPGLGLRLIYFSYDVKMKEKGDIPEGYSVSREKKERFSLILESASTNQTSMYLCANPWGLAESSPTYEQYFGPGTRLTVT.

This chain joins TRBV20-1 and TRBJ2-1; the D gene is possibly TRBD2 (7 bases). CDR1 is DFQATT and CDR2 is SNEGSKA in the germline V gene (reference sequence). This CDR3 spans 15 amino acids. Trimming left V 0 bases short and J 7 bases short, with 16 bases between. The chain's CDR3 is CSARDLRGAGNEQFF. The CDR3 DNA follows: TGCAGTGCTAGAGATCTACGGGGGGCAGGAAATGAGCAGTTCTTC.

The V gene is TRBV20-1, the J gene TRBJ2-7, with D possibly matching TRBD2 (6 bases). There are 17 residues in the CDR3. Germline lookup yields CDR1 DFQATT and CDR2 SNEGSKA (reference sequence). V lost 3 bases to trimming and J lost 0 bases, with 21 bases between them. The CDR3 reads CSASKSLGSGYSYEQYF. CDR3 DNA: TGCAGTGCTAGTAAGTCACTAGGTAGCGGATACTCCTACGAGCAGTACTTC.

This clonotype was seen a few times. The chain employs TRBV7-2 and TRBJ1-6, with D possibly matching TRBD1 (6 bases). CDR3 length: 14 amino acids. Germline CDR1 reads SGHTA; CDR2 reads FQGNSA. Trimming took 2 bases from V and 7 from J, leaving 9 bases between them. CDR3 sequence (DNA): TGTGCCAGCAGCTTAAGGGGGGGGAATTCACCCCTCCACTTT. Its translation is CASSLRGGNSPLHF.

The chain joins TRBV20-1 to TRBJ2-1; a possible D gene is TRBD1 (5 bases). Germline-derived CDR1 and CDR2 are DFQATT and SNEGSKA (reference sequence). This CDR3 contains 15 residues. V was clipped by 1 base and J by 0 bases, with 10 bases between them. Here the CDR3 DNA reads TGCAGTGCTAGAGCAGGGCCCTACTCCTACAATGAGCAGTTCTTC. This gives the protein CSARAGPYSYNEQFF.

This clonotype came up a few times. The CDR3 coding sequence is TGCAGTGCTAGACAGGGTTTTAATCAGCCCCAGCATTTT. The encoded protein is CSARQGFNQPQHF. The chain recombines TRBV20-1 with TRBJ1-5, with D possibly being TRBD1 (5 bases). CDR1 and CDR2 from the germline V gene are DFQATT and SNEGSKA (reference sequence). Deletions cut 2 bases from V and 4 bases from J, with 9 bases between. The CDR3 sequence is 13 residues long.

This clonotype occurred a few times. The gene calls are TRBV28 and TRBJ1-2, with a weak D call TRBD1 (5 bases). Germline V gene sequence: CDR1 MDHEN, CDR2 SYDVKM. There are 14 residues in the CDR3. V was cut by 8 bases and J by 2 bases, with 15 bases left in between. The chain's CDR3 is CASLNQGTNYGYTF. CDR3 nucleotide sequence: TGTGCCAGCCTTAACCAAGGGACGAACTATGGCTACACCTTC.

This chain joins TRBV29-1 and TRBJ1-1; no clear D. Between the trimmed V and J ends, which lost 3 bases and 3 bases, there was a span of 11 bases. Per germline, CDR1 SQVTM and CDR2 ANQGSEA. This CDR3 has 13 residues. CDR3 nucleotides: TGCAGCGTTGAGGAGGGTGGGGACACTGAAGCTTTCTTT. Amino acids: CSVEEGGDTEAFF.

Only one count was recorded for this clonotype. The J gene is TRBJ2-1, the V gene TRBV6-1, with D possibly called TRBD1 or TRBD2 (5 bases each). This CDR3 has 16 amino acids. Deletions cut 6 bases from V and 0 bases from J, with 15 bases between. Germline-derived CDR1 and CDR2 are MNHNS and SASEGT. CDR3 nucleotides: TGTGCCAGCAGAGACAGAGGCGGGTACTCCTACAATGAGCAGTTCTTC. Its translation is CASRDRGGYSYNEQFF.

The chain links TRBV19 to TRBJ2-3, with a tentative D call TRBD1 (5 bases). Trimming took off 11 bases at V and 4 bases at J, with 16 bases between the two ends. Germline assignment: CDR1 LNHDA and CDR2 SQIVND (reference sequence). The CDR3 is 13 residues long. CDR3 bases: TGTGCCTCCAGGGCGATAGCAGCAGATACGCAGTATTTT. Its protein product is CASRAIAADTQYF.

The chain employs TRBV6-1 and TRBJ1-6; 7 bases match TRBD1. Germline lookup yields CDR1 MNHNS and CDR2 SASEGT. Trimming removed 5 bases from V and 9 bases from J; junction bases left unmatched: 10. This CDR3 region has 15 residues. CDR3 residues: CASSPKQGLGSPLHF. The CDR3 DNA reads as TGTGCCAGCAGTCCGAAACAGGGGTTGGGTTCACCCCTCCACTTT.

CDR3 amino acids: CASTRGGSGRTDTQYF. DNA of the CDR3: TGTGCCAGCACCCGCGGGGGAAGCGGACGCACAGATACGCAGTATTTT. V and J are TRBV6-1 and TRBJ2-3; 7 bases agree with TRBD2. Germline CDR1 is MNHNS and CDR2 is SASEGT. The V gene end was trimmed by 7 bases and the J gene end by 1 base; junction bases not matched to a gene: 11. The CDR3 spans 16 residues.

This chain uses TRBV6-1 with TRBJ2-3; D gene uncertain. Germline V gene data show CDR1 as MNHNS and CDR2 as SASEGT. The V end was cut by 8 bases, the J end by 6 bases, with 12 bases between. The CDR3 is made up of 12 amino acids. The chain's CDR3 is CASSNSGDTQYF. In DNA, the CDR3 is TGTGCCAGCTCCAACAGTGGGGATACGCAGTATTTT.

The chain recombines TRBV7-2 with TRBJ1-5; TRBD1 might be the D (5 bases). This CDR3 comprises 15 residues. The germline V gene has CDR1 SGHTA and CDR2 FQGNSA. V was cut by 2 bases and J by 5 bases, with 13 bases left in between. The CDR3 loop reads CASSLRQGLDQPQHF. CDR3 nucleotides: TGTGCCAGCAGCTTAAGGCAGGGACTTGATCAGCCCCAGCATTTT.

The chain combines TRBV5-5 with TRBJ2-5; D perhaps matches TRBD1 (6 bases). Per germline, CDR1 SGHKS and CDR2 YYEKEE (reference sequence). The CDR3 is made up of 15 amino acids. Trimming took off 0 bases at V and 5 bases at J, with 14 bases between the two ends. The CDR3 reads CASSLGSTGTETQYF. In nucleotides, the CDR3 is TGTGCCAGCAGCTTGGGGTCTACAGGGACGGAGACCCAGTACTTC.

This clonotype was counted once. V is TRBV28 and J is TRBJ2-7; D is perhaps TRBD2 (6 bases). CDR3 length: 15 residues. Trimming removed 5 bases at V and 3 bases at J, with 17 bases between. Germline V gives CDR1 MDHEN, CDR2 SYDVKM. The CDR3 loop reads CASSPPPLGGYEQYF. The CDR3 bases are TGTGCCAGCAGTCCCCCGCCGCTCGGGGGCTACGAGCAGTACTTC. The full variable domain, in which reference TRBV28 and TRBJ2-7 provide the parts outside the CDR3, is DVKVTQSSRYLVKRTGEKVFLECVQDMDHENMFWYRQDPGLGLRLIYFSYDVKMKEKGDIPEGYSVSREKKERFSLILESASTNQTSMYLCASSPPPLGGYEQYFGPGTRLTVT.

V is TRBV29-1 and J is TRBJ2-7, with 8 positions matching TRBD2. CDR3 length equals 12 residues. V shed 5 bases, J shed 2 bases, and the junction held 2 bases outside the gene matches. Germline loops: CDR1 SQVTM, CDR2 ANQGSEA. CDR3 sequence (DNA): TGCAGCGTTCTAGCGGGTGCCTACGAGCAGTACTTC. This gives the protein CSVLAGAYEQYF.

This clonotype turned up a few times. The rearrangement links TRBV27 to TRBJ1-6; 7 nucleotides line up with TRBD1. The germline gives CDR1 MNHEY, CDR2 SMNVEV (reference sequence). Trimming at V came to 7 bases and at J to 3 bases, leaving 9 bases not matched to a gene. The CDR3 has 16 residues. CDR3 region: CASNSIRQGYNSPLHF. The CDR3 DNA reads TGTGCCAGCAATTCCATCCGACAGGGCTATAATTCACCCCTCCACTTT.

As concerns this clonotype: Just one base apart from a much larger clone, this may be a read error. The genes are TRBV7-9 and TRBJ2-7, with 9 bases matching TRBD2. Germline loops: CDR1 SEHNR, CDR2 FQNEAQ (reference sequence). The V gene end was trimmed by 1 base and the J gene end by 5 bases; junction bases not matched to a gene: 21. CDR3 size: 20 residues. CDR3 nucleotide sequence: TGTGCCAGCAGCTTAGTATATTTGGGGACTAGCATTGTGGGATCGGACGAGCAGTACTTC. It translates to CASSLVYLGTSIVGSDEQYF.

The chain recombines TRBV6-5 with TRBJ2-1; D is perhaps TRBD1 (6 bases). The CDR3 totals 16 residues. Germline V gene data show CDR1 as MNHEY and CDR2 as SVGAGI. Trimming removed 0 bases from V and 4 bases from J, with 13 bases in between. The CDR3 nucleotides are TGTGCCAGCAGTTACTCTGACAGGCTTGTATACAATGAGCAGTTCTTC. Protein sequence: CASSYSDRLVYNEQFF.

The CDR3 coding sequence is TGTGCCACCAGTGATTTCGGTTTTCGGACAGATACGCAGTATTTT. Translating gives CATSDFGFRTDTQYF. The chain links TRBV24-1 to TRBJ2-3; D not certain. This CDR3 is 15 amino acids long. Trimming removed 1 base from V and 3 bases from J, with 10 bases in between. Per the germline V gene, CDR1 is KGHDR and CDR2 is SFDVKD.

This clonotype appeared a single time. This chain links TRBV6-1 with TRBJ2-7; perhaps TRBD1 as D (5 bases). Looked up from germline, CDR1 is MNHNS and CDR2 is SASEGT. V was cut by 6 bases and J by 0 bases, with 12 bases left in between. This CDR3 is 14 amino acids long. The CDR3 nucleotides are TGTGCCAGCAGAAACAGGCCTTACTCCTACGAGCAGTACTTC. It is translated as CASRNRPYSYEQYF.

The gene calls are TRBV20-1 and TRBJ1-5, with TRBD1 identical over 7 bases. V lost 0 bases, J lost 7 bases, and 24 bases stayed unmatched. The CDR3 has 20 amino acids. In germline, CDR1 is DFQATT, CDR2 SNEGSKA (reference sequence). In DNA form, the CDR3 reads TGCAGTGCTAGAGAGTTCGGGTTCTATGCGACAGGGTCAATTTCACAGCCCCAGCATTTT. Translating gives CSAREFGFYATGSISQPQHF.